These 17 T cell receptor beta chains came from one sample sequenced in a study of cytomegalovirus exposure and HLA in healthy donors listed by TCRdb under 2017. The library was generated by the immunoSEQ multiplex PCR assay. For the multiplex PCR, a mixture combining 60 forward primers for TCR Vbeta segments and 13 reverse primers for TCR Jbeta segments was used. Here the immuneACCESS table is served through TCRdb, limited to in-frame sequences with V and J called. Missing clones are a known gap in these copies; in checked studies unresolved V genes cover under half, and the rest lacks a known reason. The sample table contains some 180,000 clones; only one count was recorded for roughly 76% of them. The top ten clones comprise under 3% of the sample. Sequenced input: PBMCs. The receptors were sampled from a male donor in good health and CMV-seronegative.

The chain combines TRBV6-5 with TRBJ1-1, with 8 bases fitting TRBD1. Germline V gene sequence: CDR1 MNHEY, CDR2 SVGAGI. The CDR3 is made up of 14 amino acids. With V trimmed by 10 bases and J by 1 base, 8 bases remained unmatched. The CDR3 protein is CATTSGTGNTEAFF. CDR3 in DNA: TGTGCCACGACCTCCGGGACAGGGAACACTGAAGCTTTCTTT.

V usage is TRBV2 and J usage is TRBJ2-1; the D is unclear. This CDR3 spans 14 amino acids. Germline CDR1 is SNHLY and CDR2 is FYNNEI. Trimming pared 4 bases from V and 7 bases from J, leaving 14 bases between. The CDR3, as DNA: TGTGCCAGCAGTGTACACGCCAATTTGAATGAGCAGTTCTTC. As protein: CASSVHANLNEQFF.

V usage is TRBV15 and J usage is TRBJ2-2; 8 bases are a match to TRBD1. This CDR3 region has 16 residues. Germline CDR1 and CDR2: LNHNV and YYDKDF (reference sequence). V was pared by 0 bases and J by 4 bases, with 4 bases of the junction left unmatched. In DNA, the CDR3 is TGTGCCACCAGCAGAGATTGGACAGGGACCACCGGGGAGCTGTTTTTT. It translates to CATSRDWTGTTGELFF.

This chain uses TRBV21-1 with TRBJ1-1; the table's D gene call, TRBD1, was not cross checked with the DNA. TRBV21-1 is termed a pseudogene. This CDR3 has 20 residues. The DNA for the CDR3 is TGTGCCAGCAGCAAAGCAGCGACAGGAGGAGTCTCCACGAAGAACACTGAAGCTTTCTTT. It is translated as CASSKAATGGVSTKNTEAFF.

This chain uses TRBV7-7 with TRBJ2-5; D remains ambiguous. With 0 bases removed from V and 3 bases from J, the gap between germline ends came to 11 bases. The V gene's germline CDR1 is SSHAT and CDR2 FNYEAQ (reference sequence). The CDR3 extends over 15 amino acids. The CDR3 sequence is CASSLASPGEETQYF. The CDR3 DNA follows: TGTGCCAGCAGCTTAGCTTCTCCAGGTGAAGAGACCCAGTACTTC. The full variable domain, in which reference TRBV7-7 and TRBJ2-5 provide the parts outside the CDR3, is GAGVSQSPRYKVTKRGQDVTLRCDPISSHATLYWYQQALGQGPEFLTYFNYEAQPDKSGLPSDRFSAERPEGSISTLTIQRTEQRDSAMYRCASSLASPGEETQYFGPGTRLLVL.

The J gene is TRBJ1-3, the V gene TRBV6-1; TRBD1 matches at 7 bases. The ends lost 4 bases at V and 0 bases at J; junction bases unmatched: 6. Looked up from germline, CDR1 is MNHNS and CDR2 is SASEGT. CDR3 length equals 16 residues. The CDR3 protein is CASSASTGPSGNTIYF. In DNA, the CDR3 is TGTGCCAGCAGTGCATCGACAGGGCCCTCTGGAAACACCATATATTTT.

This rearrangement joins TRBV7-9 to TRBJ2-5, with 8 bases fitting TRBD2. The CDR3 totals 16 residues. CDR1 SEHNR and CDR2 FQNEAQ come from the germline V gene (reference sequence). J gave up 5 bases and V 2 bases, and 10 bases lay outside the gene matches. This CDR3 is CASSLSERTSRETQYF. The CDR3 bases are TGTGCCAGCAGCTTATCTGAACGGACTAGCAGGGAGACCCAGTACTTC.

This clone was seen a few times. The chain carries TRBV6-5 and TRBJ1-1; D unresolved. There are 15 residues in the CDR3. Trimming shortened V by 2 bases and J by 0 bases, and 10 bases separated the two germline ends. Germline lookup yields CDR1 MNHEY and CDR2 SVGAGI. CDR3 nucleotide sequence: TGTGCCAGCAGTTACCGGGTTAGGATGAACACTGAAGCTTTCTTT. Translation gives CASSYRVRMNTEAFF.

The gene calls are TRBV13 and TRBJ2-5, with 9 bases that match TRBD1. From germline, CDR1 is PRHDT and CDR2 FYEKMQ (reference sequence). The CDR3 runs 14 residues. V was clipped by 5 bases and J by 7 bases; unmatched bases: 8. This CDR3 reads CASSGSDRGATQYF. In DNA form, the CDR3 reads TGTGCCAGCAGCGGATCGGACAGGGGAGCGACCCAGTACTTC.

The rearrangement joins TRBV5-1 to TRBJ2-5, with TRBD2 as a possible D gene (7 bases). Deletions cut 0 bases from V and 4 bases from J, with 16 bases between. Germline V lookup: CDR1 SGHRS, CDR2 YFSETQ. The CDR3 extends over 16 amino acids. CDR3 amino acids: CASSLAFGGARETQYF. The CDR3 DNA is TGCGCCAGCAGCTTGGCCTTTGGGGGGGCCCGAGAGACCCAGTACTTC.

The rearrangement joins TRBV6-1 to TRBJ1-1; the D is unclear. Trimming removed 2 bases at V and 1 base at J, with 8 bases between. Germline CDR1 reads MNHNS; CDR2 reads SASEGT. This CDR3 contains 14 residues. CDR3 in amino acids: CASSESNRNTEAFF. The CDR3 DNA reads as TGTGCCAGCAGTGAAAGTAACAGGAACACTGAAGCTTTCTTT.

This chain joins TRBV30 and TRBJ1-3; no clear D gene. V was cut by 4 bases and J by 4 bases, with 8 bases left in between. The germline gives CDR1 GTSNPN, CDR2 SVGIG (reference sequence). CDR3 size: 12 residues. The CDR3 spells CAWTPGGNTIYF. Written as DNA, the CDR3 is TGTGCCTGGACGCCAGGCGGAAACACCATATATTTT.

The rearrangement uses TRBV7-8 and TRBJ2-2, with D uncertain. CDR3 length: 16 residues. Germline values: CDR1 SGHVS, CDR2 FQNEAQ. V was pared by 0 bases and J by 4 bases, with 12 bases between. This CDR3 reads CASSLASVPSTGELFF. In DNA form, the CDR3 reads TGTGCCAGCAGCTTAGCTTCGGTTCCGAGCACCGGGGAGCTGTTTTTT.

In the case of this clone: Additional DNA sequences in this sample encode the identical CDR3. The chain is built from TRBV5-1 and TRBJ2-5; 9 nucleotides align to TRBD1. This CDR3 is built from 13 residues. The germline V gene encodes CDR1 SGHRS and CDR2 YFSETQ. V was pared by 4 bases and J by 2 bases, with 0 bases of the junction left unmatched. As DNA, the CDR3 is TGCGCCAGCAGCGGACAGGGGCAAGAGACCCAGTACTTC. Protein: CASSGQGQETQYF.

The chain links TRBV29-1 to TRBJ1-2; 9 nucleotides match TRBD1. V was clipped by 1 base and J by 5 bases; unmatched bases: 5. CDR3 length: 14 amino acids. Germline assignment: CDR1 SQVTM and CDR2 ANQGSEA. The CDR3 coding sequence is TGCAGCGTTGAAGTTGGGACAGGGAAATATGGCTACACCTTC. Protein: CSVEVGTGKYGYTF.

This clone was seen more than once but under ten times. V usage is TRBV18 and J usage is TRBJ2-7; a weak D match, TRBD2 (5 bases). This CDR3 contains 15 residues. V was cut by 0 bases and J by 6 bases, with 15 bases left in between. Per germline, CDR1 KGHSH and CDR2 LQKENI. The CDR3 DNA reads as TGTGCCAGCTCACCACCGTATAGCAGGAGGCTCGAGCAGTACTTC. Translated, it gives CASSPPYSRRLEQYF.

The V and J genes are TRBV7-9 and TRBJ1-2; weak D call: TRBD1 (5 bases). Germline CDR1 and CDR2: SEHNR and FQNEAQ (reference sequence). The CDR3 loop spans 14 amino acids. V lost 4 bases and J lost 8, with 17 bases in between. CDR3 sequence (DNA): TGTGCCAGCAGCTCAGAGACGACAGACGGAGGCTACACCTTC. Its translation: CASSSETTDGGYTF.